The 21 T cell receptor beta chains given below trace back to one sample, sequenced in a study of cytomegalovirus exposure and HLA in healthy donors (dated by TCRdb to about 2017). Libraries came from the immunoSEQ multiplex PCR assay. For the multiplex PCR, a mixture combining 60 forward primers for TCR Vbeta segments and 13 reverse primers for TCR Jbeta segments was used. Held by TCRdb, this immuneACCESS table contains in-frame sequences only and omits some clones. Under half of the omission traces to an unresolved V gene where checked; the cause of the rest is unknown. This sample holds 95,000 to 130,000 clones; roughly three quarters were observed only once. Roughly 1.5% of the sample is in the top ten clones. The specimen sequenced was PBMCs. The receptors were sampled from a woman between 18 and 30 years old in good health and CMV-seronegative.

The table lists this clone with a few counts. The V and J genes are TRBV10-1 and TRBJ2-7, with 7 bases identical to TRBD1. From germline, CDR1 is WNHNN and CDR2 SYGVQD (reference sequence). V lost 4 bases and J lost 2; bases outside the gene matches: 5. The CDR3 contains 14 residues. This CDR3 reads CASSGRDSPYEQYF. CDR3 nucleotide sequence: TGCGCCAGCAGTGGTAGGGACAGCCCCTACGAGCAGTACTTC.

The rearrangement joins TRBV6-5 to TRBJ1-1; 8 positions agree with TRBD1. Germline V lookup: CDR1 MNHEY, CDR2 SVGAGI. The ends lost 5 bases at V and 3 bases at J; junction bases unmatched: 8. This CDR3 is built from 15 residues. The CDR3 bases are TGTGCCAGCAGTCGGAGACAGGGGCTTGACACTGAAGCTTTCTTT. Translating gives CASSRRQGLDTEAFF.

The chain links TRBV6-1 to TRBJ1-6; perhaps TRBD1 as D (6 bases). The V gene's germline CDR1 is MNHNS and CDR2 SASEGT. The CDR3 totals 15 residues. Trimming left V 1 base short and J 5 bases short, with 9 bases between. CDR3 nucleotide sequence: TGTGCCAGCAGTGAAGGACAGGCTAATAATTCACCCCTCCACTTT. Translation gives CASSEGQANNSPLHF.

This clone has a handful of counts. This chain connects TRBV30 to TRBJ1-6, with D maybe TRBD1 (6 bases). Germline CDR1 is GTSNPN and CDR2 is SVGIG (reference sequence). Trimming removed 7 bases from V and 7 bases from J, with 14 bases in between. This CDR3 has 13 amino acids. In DNA form, the CDR3 reads TGTGCCTTACAGGGCGCACAGAATTCACCCCTCCACTTT. Translation: CALQGAQNSPLHF.

The CDR3 DNA follows: TGTGCCAGCAGCATCGGGACACCTCCAAATGAGCAGTTCTTC. Translated: CASSIGTPPNEQFF. The V call is TRBV6-1, the J call TRBJ2-1; maybe TRBD1 (6 bases). V dropped 6 bases and J dropped 7 bases, with 16 bases sitting between them. Germline CDR1 MNHNS, CDR2 SASEGT. CDR3 length: 14 amino acids.

The chain has TRBV25-1 and TRBJ2-2; 12 nucleotides agree with TRBD2. Looked up from germline, CDR1 is MGHDK and CDR2 is SYGVNS. The CDR3 runs 17 residues. The junction had 8 bases not matched to a gene; V was cut back by 6 bases and J by 3 bases. In DNA, the CDR3 is TGTGCCAGCAGGCTCACTAGCGGGGGGCTCGACACCGGGGAGCTGTTTTTT. Translating gives CASRLTSGGLDTGELFF. The whole variable domain, remainder taken from reference TRBV25-1 and TRBJ2-2, is EADIYQTPRYLVIGTGKKITLECSQTMGHDKMYWYQQDPGMELHLIHYSYGVNSTEKGDLSSESTVSRIRTEHFPLTLESARPSHTSQYLCASRLTSGGLDTGELFFGEGSRLTVL.

V gene TRBV4-1 combines with J gene TRBJ1-4; weak D call: TRBD1 (6 bases). The CDR3 runs to 16 residues. V lost 0 bases and J 3 bases, leaving 11 bases between the germline ends. Looked up from germline, CDR1 is MGHRA and CDR2 is YSYEKL. This CDR3 reads CASSQDVRGPNEKLFF. CDR3 bases: TGCGCCAGCAGCCAAGATGTCAGGGGTCCTAATGAAAAACTGTTTTTT.

This clone is a singleton in its sample. The chain is built from TRBV15 and TRBJ2-5; D remains unclear. CDR1 and CDR2 from the germline V gene are LNHNV and YYDKDF (reference sequence). Trimming cost V 0 bases and J 7 bases, with 15 bases left between them. The CDR3 contains 15 residues. The CDR3 nucleotides read TGTGCCACCAGCAGAGAAGCAAAACAGTTGGGGACCCAGTACTTC. Protein sequence: CATSREAKQLGTQYF. Filled out from reference TRBV15 and TRBJ2-5, the complete variable domain reads DAMVIQNPRYQVTQFGKPVTLSCSQTLNHNVMYWYQQKSSQAPKLLFHYYDKDFNNEADTPDNFQSRRPNTSFCFLDIRSPGLGDTAMYLCATSREAKQLGTQYFGPGTRLLVL.

In its sample, this clone was seen a few times. DNA of the CDR3: TGTGCCAGCAGCAGTGATAACTATGGCTACACCTTC. As protein: CASSSDNYGYTF. V usage is TRBV6-5 and J usage is TRBJ1-2, with D uncertain. The V gene lost 6 bases and the J gene lost 1 base, with 6 bases spanning the gap. Germline V gives CDR1 MNHEY, CDR2 SVGAGI. The CDR3 totals 12 residues.

This clone was picked up a small number of times. CDR3 nucleotide sequence: TGTGCCAGCAGTTACTCGGACATGCAAGAGACCCAGTACTTC. Residues: CASSYSDMQETQYF. The chain employs TRBV6-5 and TRBJ2-5, with D tentatively TRBD1 (5 bases). The CDR3 is 14 amino acids. Trimming cost V 0 bases and J 2 bases, with 7 bases left between them. Germline CDR1 and CDR2: MNHEY and SVGAGI.

The chain links TRBV5-1 to TRBJ2-6; D unresolved. This CDR3 is built from 16 residues. Trimming shortened V by 4 bases and J by 0 bases, and 11 bases separated the two germline ends. Germline loops: CDR1 SGHRS, CDR2 YFSETQ. CDR3 bases: TGCGCCAGCAGCCGGTCCAAGAACTCTGGGGCCAACGTCCTGACTTTC. Encoded protein: CASSRSKNSGANVLTF.

In this sample, this clone turned up once. This chain links TRBV11-2 with TRBJ2-7, with 7 positions matching TRBD1. V trimming: 6 bases; J trimming: 6 bases; junction bases outside the gene matches: 8. CDR1 is SGHAT, CDR2 FQNNGV, per germline. The CDR3 contains 13 residues. Here the CDR3 reads CASSWDSISEQYF. CDR3 in DNA: TGTGCCAGCAGTTGGGACAGTATTTCCGAGCAGTACTTC.

This sequence joins TRBV6-1 and TRBJ2-3; 7 bases map to TRBD1. Per germline, CDR1 MNHNS and CDR2 SASEGT. This CDR3 has 15 residues. Losses at the gene ends were 4 bases for V and 2 bases for J; bases not matched to a gene: 6. CDR3 nucleotide sequence: TGTGCCAGCAGTGGCCCCGGGACAGCCACAGATACGCAGTATTTT. Protein product: CASSGPGTATDTQYF.

The chain employs TRBV7-9 and TRBJ1-6; TRBD1 matches 7 bases. The CDR3 consists of 15 residues. Germline V gene lookup returns CDR1 SEHNR and CDR2 FQNEAQ (reference sequence). V was pared by 4 bases and J by 7 bases, with 7 bases of the junction left unmatched. The CDR3: CASSSRDSANSPLHF. The CDR3 DNA sequence: TGTGCCAGCAGCTCCAGGGACAGCGCGAATTCACCCCTCCACTTT.

This chain joins TRBV6-5 and TRBJ2-7; 7 bases agree with TRBD1. The junction had 8 bases not matched to a gene; V was cut back by 0 bases and J by 9 bases. Per germline, CDR1 MNHEY and CDR2 SVGAGI. CDR3 length equals 14 residues. CDR3 amino acids: CASSYSEGGRPQYF. The CDR3 DNA follows: TGTGCCAGCAGTTACTCGGAAGGGGGCCGACCGCAGTACTTC.

The rearrangement joins TRBV4-1 to TRBJ2-7; the match to TRBD2 covers 9 bases. The V gene end was trimmed by 0 bases and the J gene end by 6 bases; junction bases not matched to a gene: 12. The CDR3 length is 17 residues. CDR1 is MGHRA, CDR2 YSYEKL, per germline. CDR3 in amino acids: CASSQDLPERGDPEQYF. The CDR3 coding sequence is TGCGCCAGCAGCCAAGACCTACCGGAGCGGGGGGATCCCGAGCAGTACTTC.

This rearrangement joins TRBV5-1 to TRBJ2-5; 8 bases align to TRBD1. The CDR3 runs 15 residues. CDR1 and CDR2 (germline): SGHRS, YFSETQ. V shed 4 bases, J shed 5 bases, and the junction held 10 bases outside the gene matches. The DNA of the CDR3 is TGCGCCAGCAGCAGGCGGACAGGGACGGAGGAGACCCAGTACTTC. Translation gives CASSRRTGTEETQYF.

This sequence joins TRBV10-1 and TRBJ2-7, with 7 bases matching TRBD1. This CDR3 comprises 13 residues. V trimming: 0 bases; J trimming: 6 bases; junction bases outside the gene matches: 2. CDR1 WNHNN and CDR2 SYGVQD come from the germline V gene (reference sequence). This CDR3 is CASSESGTAEQYF. Written as DNA, the CDR3 is TGCGCCAGCAGTGAGTCCGGGACAGCCGAGCAGTACTTC.

V gene TRBV5-4 combines with J gene TRBJ2-3, with TRBD2 matching 10 bases. After removal of 4 bases from V and 2 bases from J, the junction contained 7 bases not matched to a gene. This CDR3 contains 16 residues. Germline CDR1 is SGHNT and CDR2 is YYREEE (reference sequence). The CDR3 loop reads CASSPGTSVTTDTQYF. The CDR3 nucleotides are TGTGCCAGCAGCCCGGGGACTAGCGTAACCACAGATACGCAGTATTTT.

This chain connects TRBV11-2 to TRBJ1-4; TRBD1 matches at 7 bases. V gave up 1 base and J gave up 6 bases; unmatched junction bases: 14. Germline CDR1 reads SGHAT; CDR2 reads FQNNGV. The CDR3 is 18 residues long. The CDR3 region is CASSLGWGWDSEDEKLFF. The CDR3 bases are TGTGCCAGCAGCTTAGGCTGGGGTTGGGACAGTGAGGATGAAAAACTGTTTTTT.

The V gene is TRBV5-1, the J gene TRBJ2-7; 8 positions match TRBD2. CDR1 is SGHRS and CDR2 is YFSETQ in the germline V gene. CDR3 length: 15 amino acids. J lost 4 bases, V lost 0 bases, and 6 bases had no gene match. The chain's CDR3 is CASSLELGGDYEQYF. The CDR3 bases are TGCGCCAGCAGCTTGGAACTCGGGGGGGATTACGAGCAGTACTTC.